The present entry profiles one TCR beta chain with its context. Its target is not known. The sample originates from a study of cytomegalovirus exposure and HLA in healthy donors. The overall study: Among the approximately 380 donors who were genotyped, 81% fell in the genetic ancestry cluster that is associated with self-reported Caucasian donors.

Notes on the study in general: A later analysis linked a missense variant in DCLRE1C to the trimming of TCR beta V and J genes. Several top significant clusters appeared, in a later analysis, to be linked to common viral pathogens. In vitro work confirmed that three CMV-associated chains recognize CMV antigens.

The PCR made use of 60 Vbeta and 13 Jbeta primers. Assay used: immunoSEQ multiplex PCR; TCRdb lists only in-frame clones, some missing. The repertoire holds 180,000 or so clones, with around 81% as singletons. Sequencing used PBMCs. The TCR sequence derives from a woman aged 18-29 years in good health and CMV-seropositive.

For the CDR3, the DNA is TGTGCCAGCAGTACTAGCGGGGGTAGAGAGACCCAGTACTTC. Protein sequence: CASSTSGGRETQYF. The genes are TRBV13 and TRBJ2-5; TRBD2 matches at 11 bases. The CDR3 extends over 14 amino acids. With 6 bases clipped from V and 4 bases from J, the junction kept 4 bases outside the gene matches. Germline CDR1 reads PRHDT; CDR2 reads FYEKMQ (reference sequence).